These 26 T cell receptor beta chains originate from one sample sequenced in a study of human T cells and chemical hapten exposure. TCRdb reprocessed the RACE reads via MiXCR and lists one record per CDR3 protein. The table records 180,000 or so distinct CDR3 sequences, more than 14% of them present only once. Time point specified: patch test 1, 2 weeks after DPC sensitization. Specified treatment: therapeutic diphenylcyclopropenone sensitization with weekly scalp DPC. Here the sequenced sample was whole blood, taken in connection with sensitization to the hapten diphenylcyclopropenone (DPC). The receptor set was obtained from a woman in her 30s with alopecia areata. Some clones in this sample may be carry-over from other donors' samples.

This clonotype was counted between two and nine times. The chain links TRBV11-3 to TRBJ1-2; D may be TRBD1 (5 bases). V lost 2 bases, J lost 4 bases, and 8 bases lay in between. The germline V gene has CDR1 SGHNT and CDR2 YENEEA. The CDR3 loop spans 13 amino acids. CDR3: CASSLRGFYGYTF. The CDR3 DNA follows: TGTGCCAGCAGCTTAAGGGGTTTCTATGGCTACACCTTC.

The chain joins TRBV9 to TRBJ2-5; 14 bases align to TRBD2. The length of the CDR3 is 17 residues. Germline V gene lookup returns CDR1 SGDLS and CDR2 YYNGEE. The V and J ends lost 3 bases and 2 bases, in that order; junction bases with no gene match: 6. The CDR3 bases are TGTGCCAGCAGCGCCGGACTAGCGGGGGGACTTCAAGAGACCCAGTACTTC. Its protein is CASSAGLAGGLQETQYF. Combining the CDR3 with reference TRBV9 and TRBJ2-5 gives the whole variable domain DSGVTQTPKHLITATGQRVTLRCSPRSGDLSVYWYQQSLDQGLQFLIQYYNGEERAKGNILERFSAQQFPDLHSELNLSSLELGDSALYFCASSAGLAGGLQETQYFGPGTRLLVL.

This clonotype was found a few times. The V call is TRBV5-1, the J call TRBJ1-4; D is unclear. The V and J ends lost 1 base and 8 bases respectively, with 12 bases between them. The CDR3 totals 14 residues. CDR1 and CDR2 from the germline V gene are SGHRS and YFSETQ. CDR3: CASSLSPSGEKLFF. In nucleotides, the CDR3 is TGCGCCAGCAGCTTGAGCCCAAGCGGGGAAAAACTGTTTTTT.

The rearrangement joins TRBV7-9 to TRBJ2-2; D may be TRBD1 or TRBD2 (5 bases each). This CDR3 has 14 amino acids. Germline V gene lookup returns CDR1 SEHNR and CDR2 FQNEAQ (reference sequence). The ends were cut back, 3 bases at V and 6 bases at J, with 11 bases in the middle. Written as DNA, the CDR3 is TGTGCCAGCAGCTTCGGGACCTCGCCCGGGGAGCTGTTTTTT. This translates into CASSFGTSPGELFF.

Here the CDR3 DNA reads TGTGCCAGTAGACCCGACGGGACGGTTTCCTACGAGCAGTACTTC. Protein product: CASRPDGTVSYEQYF. J is TRBJ2-7 and V is TRBV19; D may correspond to TRBD1 or TRBD2 (5 bases each). Germline CDR1 is LNHDA and CDR2 is SQIVND (reference sequence). The CDR3 length is 15 residues. V lost 6 bases, J lost 1 base, and 16 bases lay in between. The full variable domain, rest sourced from reference TRBV19 and TRBJ2-7, is DGGITQSPKYLFRKEGQNVTLSCEQNLNHDAMYWYRQDPGQGLRLIYYSQIVNDFQKGDIAEGYSVSREKKESFPLTVTSAQKNPTAFYLCASRPDGTVSYEQYFGPGTRLTVT.

The CDR3 DNA reads as TGTGCCAGCTCACCACGCAGCTCCTCTGGGGCCAACGTCCTGACTTTC. Amino acid sequence: CASSPRSSSGANVLTF. J is TRBJ2-6 and V is TRBV18; D not resolved. In germline, CDR1 is KGHSH, CDR2 LQKENI. V was clipped by 1 base and J by 0 bases, with 7 bases between them. The CDR3 extends over 16 amino acids.

This clonotype was counted ten times or more. This rearrangement joins TRBV15 to TRBJ2-5, with TRBD1 matching over 7 bases. CDR3 length equals 15 residues. CDR1 and CDR2 (germline): LNHNV, YYDKDF (reference sequence). V trimming: 5 bases; J trimming: 1 base; junction bases outside the gene matches: 7. CDR3 in amino acids: CATSQNRGGQETQYF. CDR3 DNA: TGTGCCACCAGCCAAAACAGGGGTGGCCAAGAGACCCAGTACTTC.

J is TRBJ2-7 and V is TRBV29-1; the match to TRBD2 covers 8 bases. CDR1 SQVTM and CDR2 ANQGSEA come from the germline V gene. Trimming at V came to 4 bases and at J to 2 bases, leaving 1 base not matched to a gene. CDR3 size: 12 residues. The CDR3 region has the DNA TGCAGCGTTGGGGGACTAGCCTACGAGCAGTACTTC. Amino acids: CSVGGLAYEQYF.

This clonotype has at least ten counts. This sequence joins TRBV5-4 and TRBJ2-1, with 8 bases that match TRBD1. V lost 4 bases and J lost 8; bases outside the gene matches: 8. Germline-derived CDR1 and CDR2 are SGHNT and YYREEE (reference sequence). This CDR3 comprises 14 residues. The CDR3 DNA reads TGTGCCAGCAGCCGTGGACAGGGTCGAGATGAGCAGTTCTTC. The encoded protein is CASSRGQGRDEQFF.

In its sample, this clonotype was seen a few times. V usage is TRBV12-3 or TRBV12-4 and J usage is TRBJ1-5, with 8 bases that match TRBD1. V shed 4 bases, J shed 3 bases, and the junction held 5 bases outside the gene matches. CDR3 length: 15 amino acids. Here the CDR3 reads CASSSTGAYNQPQHF. CDR3 sequence (DNA): TGTGCCAGCAGTTCGACAGGGGCATACAATCAGCCCCAGCATTTT.

Ten or more counts support this clonotype. The CDR3 reads CSASTRAEREYVLAKNIQYF. The DNA for the CDR3 is TGCAGTGCTTCAACGCGAGCGGAGCGGGAGTATGTCCTGGCCAAAAACATTCAGTACTTC. The chain has TRBV20-1 and TRBJ2-4; 8 bases align to TRBD2. J lost 1 base, V lost 5 bases, and 22 bases had no gene match. The CDR3 runs 20 residues. Germline V lookup: CDR1 DFQATT, CDR2 SNEGSKA (reference sequence).

This clonotype turned up a few times. This chain connects TRBV30 to TRBJ2-1, with no clear D. V was shortened by 4 bases and J by 0 bases, with 7 bases between the two germline ends. This CDR3 region has 13 residues. CDR1 and CDR2 from the germline V gene are GTSNPN and SVGIG (reference sequence). CDR3 DNA: TGTGCCTGGACGGCAGGCTCCTACAATGAGCAGTTCTTC. Its translation: CAWTAGSYNEQFF.

This clonotype was detected ten times or more. The chain has TRBV7-2 and TRBJ1-2; unclear D gene. This CDR3 region has 13 residues. Germline CDR1 reads SGHTA; CDR2 reads FQGNSA. Trimming cost V 1 base and J 6 bases, with 9 bases left between them. The CDR3 protein is CASSLVTQDGYTF. Written as DNA, the CDR3 is TGTGCCAGCAGCTTAGTAACTCAGGATGGCTACACCTTC.

This clonotype was counted a few times. The chain recombines TRBV5-4 with TRBJ1-1; 7 positions match TRBD1. J lost 5 bases, V lost 4 bases, and 8 bases had no gene match. CDR3 length: 14 residues. Looked up from germline, CDR1 is SGHNT and CDR2 is YYREEE (reference sequence). The CDR3 nucleotides read TGTGCCAGCAGCAACAGGGGTTTGTGGACTGAAGCTTTCTTT. Residues: CASSNRGLWTEAFF.

This clonotype was detected a few times. The chain carries TRBV20-1 and TRBJ2-7; D gene ambiguous. V dropped 5 bases and J dropped 7 bases, with 12 bases sitting between them. The CDR3 covers 11 residues. Germline V gene lookup returns CDR1 DFQATT and CDR2 SNEGSKA (reference sequence). The CDR3 loop is CSAPLTREQYF. In nucleotides, the CDR3 is TGCAGTGCTCCCCTCACTCGGGAGCAGTACTTC.

This clonotype has a count of ten or more. The chain employs TRBV6-2 or TRBV6-3 and TRBJ2-1, with TRBD2 matching 10 bases. With V trimmed by 0 bases and J by 7 bases, 15 bases remained unmatched. CDR3 length: 19 residues. Germline values: CDR1 MNHEY, CDR2 SVGEGT. This CDR3 reads CASSYSTASGSAIKNEQFF. Written as DNA, the CDR3 is TGTGCCAGCAGTTACTCGACGGCTAGCGGGAGCGCCATTAAGAATGAGCAGTTCTTC.

This clonotype was detected ten times or more. V gene TRBV7-9 combines with J gene TRBJ1-1; 8 positions agree with TRBD1. This CDR3 comprises 15 residues. CDR1 and CDR2 (germline): SEHNR, FQNEAQ (reference sequence). Trimming took 4 bases from V and 5 from J; bases not matched to a gene: 9. Here the CDR3 DNA reads TGTGCCAGCAGCTCTAGCGACAGGGGAGGAACTGAAGCTTTCTTT. It codes for CASSSSDRGGTEAFF.

The chain recombines TRBV2 with TRBJ1-5, with D perhaps TRBD1 (6 bases). V was clipped by 7 bases and J by 4 bases, with 11 bases between them. This CDR3 contains 13 residues. Germline V CDR1 and CDR2: SNHLY, FYNNEI. CDR3 amino acids: CASTQGRNQPQHF. The DNA of the CDR3 is TGTGCCAGCACACAGGGAAGGAATCAGCCCCAGCATTTT.

On this clonotype: One base away lies a much larger clone, so this may be a sequencing read error. J is TRBJ2-5 and V is TRBV2; tentatively, D is TRBD1 (6 bases). From germline, CDR1 is SNHLY and CDR2 FYNNEI. The CDR3 is 13 residues long. DNA of the CDR3: TGTGCCAACAGTGAAGGGGGCCAAGAGACCCAGTACTTC. It specifies CANSEGGQETQYF.

CDR3 nucleotides: TGTGCCAGCAGTATCGGTCCTATAGCGGGGTCCTACAATGAGCAGTTCTTC. Its translation is CASSIGPIAGSYNEQFF. V and J are TRBV28 and TRBJ2-1; 8 bases agree with TRBD2. CDR1 and CDR2 (germline): MDHEN, SYDVKM. This CDR3 contains 17 residues. With 5 bases clipped from V and 1 base from J, the junction kept 10 bases outside the gene matches.

This clonotype was observed at least ten times. V and J are TRBV7-2 and TRBJ2-1; D ambiguous. The CDR3 runs to 13 residues. CDR1 is SGHTA and CDR2 is FQGNSA in the germline V gene. V was shortened by 2 bases and J by 9 bases, with 11 bases between the two germline ends. In nucleotides, the CDR3 is TGTGCCAGCAGCTTATTAAGGCTCCGTGAGCAGTTCTTC. Protein: CASSLLRLREQFF.

This clonotype was detected a few times. The genes are TRBV6-2 or TRBV6-3 and TRBJ1-2; 7 bases agree with TRBD1. The germline V gene encodes CDR1 MNHEY and CDR2 SVGEGT. The CDR3 runs 15 residues. The ends lost 0 bases at V and 2 bases at J; junction bases unmatched: 3. DNA of the CDR3: TGTGCCAGCAGTTACTCGACAGGGTTGAACTATGGCTACACCTTC. Protein product: CASSYSTGLNYGYTF.

The chain combines TRBV7-9 with TRBJ2-7; 7 positions agree with TRBD1. This CDR3 spans 13 amino acids. V was clipped by 5 bases and J by 2 bases; unmatched bases: 3. The V gene's germline CDR1 is SEHNR and CDR2 FQNEAQ (reference sequence). CDR3: CASSEDRTYEQYF. CDR3 nucleotide sequence: TGTGCCAGCAGCGAGGACAGGACCTACGAGCAGTACTTC.

In its sample, this clonotype was seen a few times. J is TRBJ2-1 and V is TRBV7-9, with a weak D call TRBD1 (6 bases). Germline V gives CDR1 SEHNR, CDR2 FQNEAQ (reference sequence). CDR3 size: 14 residues. Trimming cost V 6 bases and J 7 bases, with 16 bases left between them. The CDR3 is CASSLLNTGNEQFF. For the CDR3, the DNA is TGTGCCAGCAGTCTTCTCAATACAGGGAATGAGCAGTTCTTC.

This clonotype showed up just a few times. This chain joins TRBV7-3 and TRBJ2-7, with D uncertain. Germline lookup yields CDR1 SGHTA and CDR2 FQGTGA. This CDR3 spans 14 amino acids. Trimming pared 2 bases from V and 5 bases from J, leaving 13 bases between. The CDR3 DNA follows: TGTGCCAGCAGCTTAGGTCCCAGTCTGGACGAGCAGTACTTC. This gives the protein CASSLGPSLDEQYF.

CDR3 residues: CASSQGDRDYEQYF. CDR3 nucleotides: TGCGCCAGCAGCCAAGGGGACAGAGACTACGAGCAGTACTTC. The chain uses TRBV4-3 and TRBJ2-7; 7 bases align to TRBD1. Germline V gene sequence: CDR1 LGHNA, CDR2 YSLEER. Unmatched junction bases numbered 3, after V lost 1 base and J lost 3 bases. CDR3 length: 14 residues.